The rows below give T cell receptor beta chains drawn from one sample of a study of shared clonotypes between healthy human individuals. Repertoires were generated with immunoSEQ multiplex PCR, while TCRdb's copy carries only in-frame clones and drops some. The repertoire holds some 2 million clones, with 95% as singletons. Specimen: naive CD4+ T cells sorted from blood. Source of these receptors: a man between 18 and 35 years old in good health. Both conserved end residues are part of each CDR3. D genes are given only for firm matches. Clone size is not always given. Where it is, it says once, few, many or a class for expanded clones.

J gene	clone size	V gene	D gene	CDR3 protein	CDR3 DNA
TRBJ1-4	NA	TRBV11-2	NA	CASSLGGWSNEKLFF	TGTGCCAGCAGCTTAGGAGGGTGGAGTAATGAAAAACTGTTTTTT
TRBJ1-6	NA	TRBV10-3	TRBD1	CAISESRQGGYNSPLHF	TGTGCCATCAGTGAGTCCCGACAGGGGGGCTATAATTCACCCCTCCACTTT
TRBJ2-5	once	TRBV2	NA	CASSEALKGRETQYF	TGTGCCAGCAGTGAGGCCCTGAAGGGAAGAGAGACCCAGTACTTC
TRBJ2-7	once	TRBV6-1	TRBD1	CASSVLQGVYEQYF	TGTGCCAGCAGTGTGTTACAGGGGGTCTACGAGCAGTACTTC
TRBJ2-3	NA	TRBV6-5	TRBD2	CASSHNLAADTQYF	TGTGCCAGCAGCCATAACCTAGCGGCAGATACGCAGTATTTT
TRBJ2-7	NA	TRBV11-2	TRBD1	CASSLNRGIDEQYF	TGTGCCAGCAGCTTAAACAGGGGTATCGACGAGCAGTACTTC
TRBJ2-3	NA	TRBV27	NA	CASSLFTSGGTDTQYF	TGTGCCAGCAGTTTATTTACGTCCGGGGGCACAGATACGCAGTATTTT
TRBJ1-2	NA	TRBV6-6	NA	CASTRGRGDYGYTF	TGTGCCAGCACCAGAGGGCGAGGGGACTATGGCTACACCTTC
TRBJ2-2	NA	TRBV5-4	NA	CAYNTGGIGTGELFF	TGTGCCTATAATACAGGCGGGATCGGCACCGGGGAGCTGTTTTTT
TRBJ1-3	NA	TRBV28	TRBD1	CASSTPALQGSGNTIYF	TGTGCCAGCAGTACCCCCGCATTACAGGGGTCGGGAAACACCATATATTTT
TRBJ1-2	NA	TRBV5-6	NA	CASSLAYVGNYGYTF	TGTGCCAGCAGCTTGGCTTATGTCGGTAACTATGGCTACACCTTC
TRBJ1-5	few	TRBV28	NA	CASSFGRAYSNQPQHF	TGTGCCAGCAGTTTCGGAAGGGCTTATAGCAATCAGCCCCAGCATTTT
TRBJ1-1	NA	TRBV9	NA	CASSVAAYGTEAFF	TGTGCCAGCAGCGTAGCAGCTTACGGGACTGAAGCTTTCTTT
TRBJ1-4	once	TRBV19	TRBD1	CASSISTGGEKLFF	TGTGCCAGTAGTATCTCGACAGGGGGTGAAAAACTGTTTTTT
TRBJ1-5	NA	TRBV6-1	TRBD1	CASSPGGGNQPQHF	TGTGCCAGCAGTCCAGGGGGCGGCAATCAGCCCCAGCATTTT
TRBJ1-2	NA	TRBV30	TRBD1	CAWDRGNYGYTF	TGTGCCTGGGACAGGGGGAACTATGGCTACACCTTC
TRBJ2-1	NA	TRBV7-2	NA	CASSLGSGPYNEQFF	TGTGCCAGCAGCTTAGGAAGCGGACCATACAATGAGCAGTTCTTC
TRBJ2-5	NA	TRBV5-1	TRBD1	CASSSGPGQGKETQYF	TGCGCCAGCAGCTCGGGACCGGGACAGGGGAAAGAGACCCAGTACTTC
TRBJ1-6	NA	TRBV4-3	NA	CASSQDRAGNSPLHF	TGCGCCAGCAGCCAAGATAGGGCGGGAAATTCACCCCTCCACTTT
TRBJ2-2	NA	TRBV6-5	NA	CASSYSRLNTGELFF	TGTGCCAGCAGTTACTCGCGACTAAACACCGGGGAGCTGTTTTTT
TRBJ1-5	NA	TRBV6-1	NA	CASRREHSNQPQHF	TGTGCCAGCAGGAGGGAACATAGCAATCAGCCCCAGCATTTT
TRBJ2-5	NA	TRBV2	NA	CASTLAGETQYF	TGTGCCAGCACCCTGGCTGGGGAGACCCAGTACTTC
TRBJ1-4	NA	TRBV28	NA	CASSPPQSTNEKLFF	TGTGCCAGCAGTCCCCCTCAGTCAACTAATGAAAAACTGTTTTTT
TRBJ2-7	NA	TRBV18	TRBD1	CASSPETTGQEQYF	TGTGCCAGCTCACCCGAGACGACAGGGCAGGAGCAGTACTTC
TRBJ1-5	NA	TRBV27	NA	CATKTVNQPQHF	TGTGCCACCAAGACAGTCAATCAGCCCCAGCATTTT
TRBJ1-5	NA	TRBV28	NA	CASSSSFPHQPQHF	TGTGCCAGCAGTTCCAGTTTTCCACATCAGCCCCAGCATTTT
TRBJ2-1	NA	TRBV7-2	NA	CASSLASVRLRDNEQFF	TGTGCCAGCAGCTTAGCCTCGGTCCGGCTTAGAGACAATGAGCAGTTCTTC
TRBJ2-1	once	TRBV19	NA	CASSLQVTSSSYNEQFF	TGTGCCAGTAGTCTTCAAGTGACGTCGAGCTCCTACAATGAGCAGTTCTTC
TRBJ1-1	NA	TRBV5-1	TRBD1	CASTYGTGGTEAFF	TGCGCCAGCACGTATGGGACAGGGGGCACTGAAGCTTTCTTT
TRBJ1-2	NA	TRBV4-1	NA	CASSQNAVAGYTF	TGCGCCAGCAGCCAGAACGCGGTAGCGGGGTACACCTTC
TRBJ1-5	NA	TRBV6-6	NA	CASSRRGENQPQHF	TGTGCCAGCAGCCGCCGGGGAGAGAATCAGCCCCAGCATTTT
TRBJ2-5	NA	TRBV7-9	TRBD2	CASSWTRTQETQYF	TGTGCCAGCAGCTGGACTAGGACCCAAGAGACCCAGTACTTC
TRBJ2-3	NA	TRBV18	TRBD2	CASSSLAGVGTDTQYF	TGTGCCAGCTCATCGCTAGCGGGGGTTGGCACAGATACGCAGTATTTT
TRBJ1-6	few	TRBV5-1	NA	CASSRGTAEEETLHF	TGCGCCAGCTCACGAGGGACGGCCGAGGAAGAAACCCTCCACTTT
TRBJ1-2	NA	TRBV10-3	NA	CAISEATGMGGYTF	TGTGCCATCAGTGAAGCTACAGGGATGGGAGGCTACACCTTC